This T cell receptor (beta chain) was sequenced during a study of identical twins. Among all donors, each was a healthy Caucasian. With template switching, a universal primer site was added, and the cDNA carried unique molecular identifiers. TCRdb used MiXCR to reprocess the 5' RACE reads, holding one entry per CDR3 protein. The table records about 460,000 distinct CDR3 sequences, approximately 15% of them present only once. The study, taken as a whole, reports: Abundant cord blood beta clonotypes carried fewer insertions; memory repertoires showed none. Weaker excess twin sharing was observed in beta out-of-frame sequences.

As to this clonotype: The antigen is not known.

Germline CDR1 is DFQATT and CDR2 is SNEGSKA (reference sequence). V trimming: 0 bases; J trimming: 6 bases; junction bases outside the gene matches: 10. The length of the CDR3 is 15 residues. The same sample was also used in a study of yellow fever vaccine responses in identical twins.

V gene TRBV20-1 combines with J gene TRBJ2-7; TRBD2 matches at 8 bases. This TCR came from a woman aged 18-35 years in good health. Sequenced: CD4+ T cells sorted from blood. CDR3 sequence: CSARDGKRGPSEQYF. The CDR3 bases are TGCAGTGCTAGAGATGGCAAGCGGGGGCCCTCCGAGCAGTACTTC.